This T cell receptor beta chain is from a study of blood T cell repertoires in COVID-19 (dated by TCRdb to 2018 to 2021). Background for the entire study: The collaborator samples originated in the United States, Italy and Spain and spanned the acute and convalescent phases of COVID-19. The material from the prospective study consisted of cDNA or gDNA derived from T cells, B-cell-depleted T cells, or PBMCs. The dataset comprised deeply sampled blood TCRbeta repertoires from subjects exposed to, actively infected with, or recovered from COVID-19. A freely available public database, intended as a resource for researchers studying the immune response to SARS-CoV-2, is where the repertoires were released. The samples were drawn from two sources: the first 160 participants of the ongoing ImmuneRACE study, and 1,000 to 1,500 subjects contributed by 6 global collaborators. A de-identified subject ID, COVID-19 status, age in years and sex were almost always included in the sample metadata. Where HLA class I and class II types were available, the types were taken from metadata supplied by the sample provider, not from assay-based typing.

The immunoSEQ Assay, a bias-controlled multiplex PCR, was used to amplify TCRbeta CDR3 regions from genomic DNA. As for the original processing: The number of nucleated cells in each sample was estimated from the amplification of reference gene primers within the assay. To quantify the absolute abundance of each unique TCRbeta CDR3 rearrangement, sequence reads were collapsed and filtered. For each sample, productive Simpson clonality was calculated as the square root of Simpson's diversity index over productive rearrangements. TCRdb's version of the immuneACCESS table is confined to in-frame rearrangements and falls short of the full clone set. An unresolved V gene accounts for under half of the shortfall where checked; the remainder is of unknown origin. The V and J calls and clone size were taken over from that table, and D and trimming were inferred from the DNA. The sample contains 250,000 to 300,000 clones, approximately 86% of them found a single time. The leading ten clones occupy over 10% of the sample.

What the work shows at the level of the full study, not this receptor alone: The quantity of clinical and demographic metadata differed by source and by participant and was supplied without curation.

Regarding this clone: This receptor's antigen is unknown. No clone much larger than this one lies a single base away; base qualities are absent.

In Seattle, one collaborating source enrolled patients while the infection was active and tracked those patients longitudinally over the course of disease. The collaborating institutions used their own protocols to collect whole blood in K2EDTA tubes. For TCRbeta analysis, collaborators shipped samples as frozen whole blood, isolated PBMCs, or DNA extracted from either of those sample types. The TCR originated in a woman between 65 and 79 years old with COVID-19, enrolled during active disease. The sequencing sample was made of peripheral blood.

Read as DNA, the sequence is TGTGCCATGAGGGCGAGCTCCTATAATTCACCCCTCCACTTT. Its translation is CAMRASSYNSPLHF. This sequence uses TRBV10-3 and TRBJ1-6, with the D gene too uncertain to name. The germline V gene sets CDR1 to ENHRY and CDR2 to SYGVKD. V loses 9 bases of germline sequence and J loses 0 bases, and the interval between the two ends is 9 bases. The cysteine opens and the phenylalanine closes a CDR3 of 14 amino acids. Kept here is only the CDR3 DNA, which spans 42 bases and is read in frame from base 1.